This T cell receptor (beta chain) is drawn from a study of metastatic and nonmetastatic thyroid tumors. Patients underwent thyroid surgery, and none had received any treatment before it. A remark on this clone: Its target is unknown. At one of its ends the junction is not consistent with the germline gene, which may arise from a read error.

Authors' processing steps: Using the CDR3 differences seen across clinicopathological groups, the authors built a distant-metastasis classifier for papillary thyroid cancer, which was meant to discriminate distant-metastatic patients. TCRdb re-called clones from the PCR reads using MiXCR. The V and J calls, along with clone size, are taken from TCRdb and not from the paper's own processing. Counted here are about 21,000 clones, 15% to 20% occurring once; the ten biggest clones make up roughly 21%. This CDR3 spans 14 amino acids. CDR1 and CDR2 (germline): MGHRA, YSYEKL. Findings of the study overall: TCR beta diversity was reportedly significantly higher in malignant thyroid tumors than benign nodules, in blood and tumor.

The rearrangement links TRBV4-1 to TRBJ1-3; 9 nucleotides line up with TRBD1. What was sequenced was blood. The source of this sequence is a male donor with papillary thyroid cancer or a benign thyroid nodule (not recorded which). Some clones in this sample may be carry-over from other donors' samples. CDR3 amino acids: CASTGTGSGNTLYF. DNA for the CDR3: TGCGCCAGCACGGGGACAGGGTCCGGAAACACCCTATATTTT.